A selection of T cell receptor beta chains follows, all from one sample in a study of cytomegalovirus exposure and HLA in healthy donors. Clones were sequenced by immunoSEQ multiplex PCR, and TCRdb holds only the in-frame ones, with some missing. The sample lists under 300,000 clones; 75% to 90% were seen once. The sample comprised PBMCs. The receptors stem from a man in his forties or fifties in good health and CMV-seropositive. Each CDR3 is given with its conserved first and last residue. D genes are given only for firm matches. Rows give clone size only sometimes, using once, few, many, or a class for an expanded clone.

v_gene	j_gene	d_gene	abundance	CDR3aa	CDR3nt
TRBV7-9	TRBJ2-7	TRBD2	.	CSSSLSSGQTYEQYF	TGTTCCAGCAGCTTATCTAGCGGCCAGACCTACGAGCAGTACTTC
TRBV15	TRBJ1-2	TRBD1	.	CATSIRTGNYGYTF	TGTGCCACCAGCATTAGGACAGGGAACTATGGCTACACCTTC
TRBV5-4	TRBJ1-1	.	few	CASSGDGGTEAFF	TGTGCCAGCAGCGGGGATGGGGGGACTGAAGCTTTCTTT
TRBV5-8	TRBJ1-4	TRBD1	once	CASSLPGQGLGTNEKLFF	TGTGCCAGCAGCTTGCCGGGACAGGGCCTCGGAACTAATGAAAAACTGTTTTTT
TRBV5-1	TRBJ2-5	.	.	CASSLADRKETQYF	TGCGCCAGCAGCTTGGCCGACAGGAAAGAGACCCAGTACTTC
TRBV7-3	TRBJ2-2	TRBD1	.	CASSSVQGGGELFF	TGTGCCAGCAGCTCCGTACAGGGGGGCGGGGAGCTGTTTTTT
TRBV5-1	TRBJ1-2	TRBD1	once	CASSFDRGYGYTF	TGCGCCAGCAGCTTCGACAGGGGCTATGGCTACACCTTC
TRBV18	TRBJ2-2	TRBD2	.	CASSSEREGNTGELFF	TGTGCCAGCTCGAGTGAGCGGGAGGGGAACACCGGGGAGCTGTTTTTT
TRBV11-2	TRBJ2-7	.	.	CASSLGIGGYRNEQYF	TGTGCCAGCAGCTTGGGGATTGGAGGGTACAGGAACGAGCAGTACTTC
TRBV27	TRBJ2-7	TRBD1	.	CASSYSGTVFYEQYF	TGTGCCAGCAGTTATTCCGGGACAGTCTTCTACGAGCAGTACTTC
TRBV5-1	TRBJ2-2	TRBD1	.	CASKEGQGNTGELFF	TGCGCCAGCAAAGAGGGACAGGGGAACACCGGGGAGCTGTTTTTT
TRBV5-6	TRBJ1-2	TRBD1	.	CASSFPGQGGHGYTF	TGTGCCAGCAGCTTCCCCGGACAGGGGGGCCATGGCTACACCTTC
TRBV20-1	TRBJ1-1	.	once	CGAPWGTEAFF	TGCGGGGCCCCTTGGGGCACTGAAGCTTTCTTT
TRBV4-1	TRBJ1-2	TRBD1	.	CASSHPGQGAFGYTF	TGCGCCAGCAGCCACCCTGGACAGGGGGCCTTTGGCTACACCTTC
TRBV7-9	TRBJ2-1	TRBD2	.	CASSLGGLAREGEQFF	TGTGCCAGCAGCTTGGGAGGACTAGCTAGGGAGGGGGAGCAGTTCTTC
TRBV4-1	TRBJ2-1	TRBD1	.	CASSQVETGHYNEQFF	TGCGCCAGCAGCCAAGTTGAGACAGGGCACTACAATGAGCAGTTCTTC
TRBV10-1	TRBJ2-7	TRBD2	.	CASSVAGAYEQYF	TGCGCCAGCAGTGTCGCGGGAGCCTACGAGCAGTACTTC
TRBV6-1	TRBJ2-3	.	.	CASSTSGTSTDTQYF	TGTGCCAGCAGTACGTCCGGGACTAGCACAGATACGCAGTATTTT
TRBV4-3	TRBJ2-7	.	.	CASSQDRYSFYEQYF	TGCGCCAGCAGCCAAGATCGGTACAGTTTTTACGAGCAGTACTTC
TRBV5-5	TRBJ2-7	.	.	CASSLGHPYEQYF	TGTGCCAGCAGCCTTGGACACCCTTACGAGCAGTACTTC
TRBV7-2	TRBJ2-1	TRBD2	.	CASSFKRELVNEQFF	TGTGCCAGCAGCTTCAAGCGGGAGTTAGTCAATGAGCAGTTCTTC
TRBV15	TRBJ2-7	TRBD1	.	CATSSAGTGAREQYF	TGTGCCACCAGCAGTGCCGGGACAGGGGCCAGGGAGCAGTACTTC
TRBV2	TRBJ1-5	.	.	CASTTERGLGPQHF	TGTGCCAGCACCACAGAAAGGGGTCTGGGGCCCCAGCATTTT
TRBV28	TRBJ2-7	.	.	CASSPGGPLVEQYF	TGTGCCAGCAGCCCCGGGGGGCCCCTCGTCGAGCAGTACTTC
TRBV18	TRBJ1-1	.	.	CASSPGGAEAFF	TGTGCCAGCTCACCGGGGGGGGCTGAAGCTTTCTTT
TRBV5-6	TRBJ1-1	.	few	CASSLVRRRNTEAFF	TGTGCCAGCAGCCTGGTACGACGGAGGAACACTGAAGCTTTCTTT
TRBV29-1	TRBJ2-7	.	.	CSVDARGNHEQYF	TGCAGCGTTGACGCCAGGGGAAACCACGAGCAGTACTTC
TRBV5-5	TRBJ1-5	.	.	CASSFGWGNQPQHF	TGTGCCAGCAGCTTCGGGTGGGGCAATCAGCCCCAGCATTTT
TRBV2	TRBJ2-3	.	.	CASTRAGDTQYF	TGTGCCAGCACCCGAGCTGGTGATACGCAGTATTTT
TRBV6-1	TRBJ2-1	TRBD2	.	CASSEHGSGTYNEQFF	TGTGCCAGCAGTGAACACGGTAGCGGGACATACAATGAGCAGTTCTTC
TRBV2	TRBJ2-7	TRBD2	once	CASRVGRESEQYF	TGTGCCAGCAGAGTAGGGCGGGAGAGCGAGCAGTACTTC
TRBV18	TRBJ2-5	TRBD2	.	CASSPGLAGQETQYF	TGTGCCAGCTCACCTGGACTAGCGGGACAAGAGACCCAGTACTTC
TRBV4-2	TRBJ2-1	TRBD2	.	CASSQGLAGGPQVF	TGTGCCAGCAGCCAAGGACTAGCGGGAGGGCCTCAAGTCTTC
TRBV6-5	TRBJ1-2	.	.	CASSYRGIGYTF	TGTGCCAGCAGTTATAGAGGGATCGGCTACACCTTC
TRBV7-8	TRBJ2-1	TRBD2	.	CASRQTGTSSYNEQFF	TGTGCCAGCAGGCAAACCGGGACTAGCTCCTACAATGAGCAGTTCTTC
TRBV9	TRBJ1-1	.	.	CASSVAPGEATEAFF	TGTGCCAGCAGCGTAGCCCCGGGAGAGGCCACTGAAGCTTTCTTT
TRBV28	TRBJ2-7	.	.	CASSSTGLSYEQYF	TGTGCCAGCAGTTCGACAGGCCTCTCCTACGAGCAGTACTTC
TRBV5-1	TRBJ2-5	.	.	CASSLAYQETQYF	TGCGCCAGCAGCTTGGCCTACCAAGAGACCCAGTACTTC